This TCR beta chain is drawn from a study of T cell responses to AZD1222 COVID-19 vaccine. A single count supports this clone. The V and J ends lost 7 bases and 15 bases, in that order; junction bases with no gene match: 6. Germline V CDR1 and CDR2: MDHEN, SYDVKM. The CDR3 is 11 amino acids. TCRdb keeps only in-frame clones here, not all; method: immunoSEQ multiplex PCR. The sample has around 120,000 clones, roughly 90% seen once. V is TRBV28 and J is TRBJ1-6; 7 bases agree with TRBD1. This receptor was taken from an adult in good health. The input for sequencing was peripheral blood, taken on day 0 of AZD1222 vaccination. CDR3 sequence reads: CASTDRDRLHF. CDR3 DNA sequence: TGTGCCAGCACCGACAGGGATCGCCTCCACTTT.